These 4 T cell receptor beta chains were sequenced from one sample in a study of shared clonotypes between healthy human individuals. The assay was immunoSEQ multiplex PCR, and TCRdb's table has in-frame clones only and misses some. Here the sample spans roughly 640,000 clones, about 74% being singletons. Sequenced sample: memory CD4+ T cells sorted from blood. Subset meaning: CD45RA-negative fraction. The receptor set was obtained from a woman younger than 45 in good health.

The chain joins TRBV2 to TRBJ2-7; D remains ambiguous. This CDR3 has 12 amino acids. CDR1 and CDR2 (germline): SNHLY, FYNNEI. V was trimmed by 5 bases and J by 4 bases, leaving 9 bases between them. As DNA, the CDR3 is TGTGCCAGCAGTTTGACACATTACGAGCAGTACTTC. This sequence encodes CASSLTHYEQYF.

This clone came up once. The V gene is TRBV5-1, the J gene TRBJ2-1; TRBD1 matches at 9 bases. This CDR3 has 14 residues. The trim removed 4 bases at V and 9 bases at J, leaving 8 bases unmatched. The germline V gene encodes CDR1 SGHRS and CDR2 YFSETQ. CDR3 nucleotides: TGCGCCAGCAGCCCACGGGACAGGGCGGTTGAGCAGTTCTTC. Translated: CASSPRDRAVEQFF.

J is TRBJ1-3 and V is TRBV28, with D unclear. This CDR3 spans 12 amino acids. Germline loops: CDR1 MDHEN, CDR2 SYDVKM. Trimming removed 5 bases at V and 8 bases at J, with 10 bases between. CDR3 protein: CASSPKKHTIYF. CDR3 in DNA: TGTGCCAGCAGTCCGAAGAAGCACACCATATATTTT.

CDR3 DNA sequence: TGTGCCAGCAGCACGGGACTAGCGGGAGGAACAGATACGCAGTATTTT. It translates to CASSTGLAGGTDTQYF. The J gene is TRBJ2-3, the V gene TRBV7-9; 15 nucleotides match TRBD2. The trim removed 5 bases at V and 3 bases at J, leaving 3 bases unmatched. The CDR3 is 16 amino acids. Germline V gene sequence: CDR1 SEHNR, CDR2 FQNEAQ (reference sequence).